The present T cell receptor (beta chain) was sequenced within a study of regulatory T cells in long-lasting Graves disease (dated by TCRdb to about 2021). For context, the study as a whole: Newly diagnosed Graves' disease patients had taken antithyroid drugs for less than 3 months. A total of some 35 samples underwent TCR sequencing, from roughly 13 patients with persistent Graves' disease and approximately 20 patients with newly diagnosed Graves' disease. The study took place in China and was registered as a clinical trial. Patients with persistent Graves' disease were compared with patients with newly diagnosed Graves' disease using TCR sequencing and RNA sequencing of peripheral blood.

There are 14 amino acids in the CDR3, from cysteine to phenylalanine inclusive. Just the 42-base CDR3 DNA is kept, in frame starting at base 1. CDR1 and CDR2, looked up from the germline V gene, are SGHTA and FQGNSA. V drops 1 base and J drops 5 bases, leaving 11 bases in between. There are many counts of this clonotype. The target of this receptor is not known. Per-base qualities were not stored, and no clone one base away is much larger. Here is what the overall study found, with its caveats: Sequencing and analysis were limited to the TCR beta chain. Persistent patients shared more public clonotypes among themselves (2,741) than newly diagnosed patients did (more than 950). Peripheral blood alone was examined, since thyroid tissue, which constituted the primary lesion, could not be accessed. TRBV28, TRBJ1-2 and TRBJ2-5 were preferentially used in persistent disease, while TRBV20-1 and TRBJ2-1 were favored in newly diagnosed disease. Compared with newly diagnosed patients, patients with persistent Graves' disease had lower TCR Shannon entropy and fewer highly expanded clones, which suggests clonal expansion. The authors acknowledged the small sample size as a limitation that may reduce accuracy.

Receptor libraries were prepared by multiplex PCR. For sequencing, an Illumina HiSeq 4000 was employed. iRepertoire HTBI primers and Arm-PCR amplification of CDR3 regions were used to construct TCR beta libraries. Gel purification was performed on PCR products prior to sequencing. In the original analysis: Gene usage analysis of CDR3 amino acid clonotypes relied on the 55 to 80 TRBV and around 14 TRBJ segments identified across samples. COPE and FqMerger were used to merge the filtered high-quality paired reads into contigs. BLAST was used to align contigs to IMGT TRBV, TRBD and TRBJ reference genes, and CDR3 was defined according to IMGT. Any clonotype with a frequency above 0.1% was counted as a highly expanded clone. Repertoire diversity was measured by Shannon entropy, and V-J evenness by the Gini coefficient. A clonotype was considered public if more than one individual shared it. TCRdb reran the public reads through fastp at Q25 and MiXCR, keeping productive beta chains. Rows merge per CDR3 protein into single entries with the most common DNA and genes. In this record, the V and J calls reflect TCRdb's handling and not the investigators' own analysis. The sample table holds about half a million distinct CDR3 sequences, of which around 11% were seen once. In total, the top ten clones hold roughly 8.9% of the sample.

The time point label corresponds to: newly diagnosed GD, antithyroid drugs for less than 3 months. RNA was extracted from PBMCs in TRIzol for both TCR sequencing and RNA sequencing. The diagnosis of Graves' disease was made according to American Thyroid Association guidelines. Patients were recruited from an endocrinology department in Xi'an, China. Each patient gave approximately 10 milliliters of peripheral blood, collected in an EDTA anticoagulant tube. Ficoll Paque Plus density gradient separation was used to isolate PBMCs, and no further T cell sorting was done. RNA quality was checked with an Agilent 2100 Bioanalyzer and agarose gel, and concentration with a NanoDrop 2000. These same records also appear under a second study, on T cells in Graves' hyperthyroidism and ophthalmopathy. The other study reports the following: Graves' hyperthyroidism was defined as stable when no progression to ophthalmopathy occurred over 18 months of follow-up. Hyperthyroidism patients were aged 18 to 65 years and newly diagnosed, with disease duration of less than 2 months. Any patient with an uncontrolled infection, another autoimmune disease, pregnancy or lactation was excluded. Clinical symptoms, serum thyroxine and TRAb, thyroid ultrasound, and orbital computed tomography formed the basis for the diagnoses. The first round of RT-PCR for the TCR CDR3 was performed with the HTBI primer set and the Qiagen OneStep RT-PCR kit. Most expanded thyroid clonotypes (frequency above 0.001) were also detected in blood, a finding suggesting that blood repertoires may reflect thyroid immune responses. Ophthalmopathy was separated from stable hyperthyroidism by a 13 V-J signature model, with 85% to 90% sensitivity and about 84% specificity obtained in cross-validation and 80%/75% obtained in testing. In validation, the model predicted progression to ophthalmopathy with approximately 71% sensitivity and 72% to 85% specificity, a median of about 6 months before onset. To identify distinguishing TCR V-J signatures, a discovery cohort of 100 patients was used, comprising roughly 45 with Graves' ophthalmopathy and 55 to 65 with stable Graves' hyperthyroidism. An independent validation cohort of 18 to 20 hyperthyroidism patients and 17 patients who later progressed to ophthalmopathy tested prospective prediction of ophthalmopathy. The approximately 98 discovery patients were randomly divided into training and test sets at a 7:3 ratio. Thyroid tissue and blood T-cell repertoires from six Graves' hyperthyroidism patients were also compared in the study. After blood sampling, hyperthyroidism patients were treated with methimazole at a starting dose of 30 mg daily, and ophthalmopathy patients were treated with high-dose intravenous methylprednisolone. Libraries were constructed in a second round of multiplex PCR, after which size selection and purification were performed. Libraries were sequenced paired-end with 100 bp reads on an Illumina HiSeq2000. SOAPnuke was used to process the raw data, throwing out any read that contained adapters or uncalled bases, had a mean Phred below 15, or lacked an exact constant-primer or identifier match. High-quality paired reads were merged using COPE v1.2.5, and each unique nucleotide sequence was defined as a clonotype. Clonotypes were aligned to IMGT TRBV, TRBD and TRBJ reference segments using MiTCR v1.1. The analysis was restricted to V-J combinations with a frequency above 0.0001, which together covered over 99% of the repertoires. The TCS score was defined as the ratio of F50 (clonal expansion) to E x V (chaos), calculated using BLOSUM62-based TCRdist between CDR3 peptides within each V-J. Welch's t-statistics and random forest reduced around 550 V-J features to around 14, which were used in a naive Bayes classifier (R e1071). No statistical method was used to set the sample size in advance, and investigators knew the group allocation. The paper describes TCR Vbeta CDR3 sequencing of fewer than 150 peripheral blood samples, made up of 43 ophthalmopathy patients, 70 to 75 hyperthyroidism patients and 17 progressor patients.

The source material was peripheral blood mononuclear cells (PBMCs), sampled at new diagnosis, from a patient treated with antithyroid drugs. The source is a woman aged 25 to 39 with Graves disease. Donor details come from another sample of the same person, matched by shared clones. Recombination connected TRBV7-2 to TRBJ2-5, with no confident D gene call. The CDR3 reads CASSLVIARETQYF. The bases read TGTGCCAGCAGCTTAGTCATAGCTCGGGAGACCCAGTACTTC.